The TCR beta chain under discussion was sequenced for a study of blood T cell repertoires in COVID-19. Individuals aged 18 to 89 years were recruited from fewer than 30 US areas. Self-reported history from a screening survey and questionnaire set each donor's cohort. Method: immunoSEQ multiplex PCR; TCRdb's copy keeps in-frame clones and lacks some. This table holds more than 300,000 clones, about nine tenths found once. This TCR was recovered from a man in his thirties or forties who had recovered from COVID-19. The sample consisted of PBMCs or T cells enriched from blood (not recorded which).

The CDR3 DNA is TGTGCCAGCAGTACCGGGACTCGCACAGATACGCAGTATTTT. Translation gives CASSTGTRTDTQYF. The chain uses TRBV2 and TRBJ2-3, with a weak D call TRBD2 (6 bases). The CDR3 has 14 residues. Germline V gene lookup returns CDR1 SNHLY and CDR2 FYNNEI. V was clipped by 5 bases and J by 1 base, with 10 bases between them.